This passage covers 26 T cell receptor beta chains from one sample sequenced in a study of cytomegalovirus exposure and HLA in healthy donors. The PCR had 60 Vbeta and 13 Jbeta primers. Libraries were prepared by immunoSEQ multiplex PCR; TCRdb keeps only in-frame clonotypes and omits some of them. Of 60,000 to 70,000 clones detected, 65% to 85% appear once; the ten largest clones hold around 2.9%. The sample was PBMCs. Receptors were obtained from a woman in her 30s in good health and CMV-seronegative.

This clone appeared a few times. This chain links TRBV28 with TRBJ1-1; 7 nucleotides line up with TRBD1. The CDR3 spans 15 residues. Germline V gene lookup returns CDR1 MDHEN and CDR2 SYDVKM. V shed 8 bases, J shed 8 bases, and the junction held 17 bases outside the gene matches. The CDR3 loop reads CASFPEKQGKVEAFF. The CDR3 DNA follows: TGTGCCAGCTTCCCCGAGAAACAGGGGAAGGTCGAAGCTTTCTTT.

A few counts support this clone. The chain has TRBV19 and TRBJ2-7, with TRBD1 identical over 8 bases. The CDR3 is made up of 17 amino acids. The V gene end was trimmed by 1 base and the J gene end by 2 bases; junction bases not matched to a gene: 10. CDR1 and CDR2 from the germline V gene are LNHDA and SQIVND (reference sequence). CDR3 bases: TGTGCCAGTAGTATAGTTATGGGGACAGGTTATGCCTACGAGCAGTACTTC. Protein: CASSIVMGTGYAYEQYF.

In its sample, this clone was seen once. V gene TRBV5-1 combines with J gene TRBJ1-2; 7 nucleotides align to TRBD1. CDR3 length: 14 residues. Per the germline V gene, CDR1 is SGHRS and CDR2 is YFSETQ. J was trimmed by 0 bases and V by 4 bases; bases with no gene match: 3. DNA of the CDR3: TGCGCCAGCAGCCTCGACAGGGCTAACTATGGCTACACCTTC. Protein: CASSLDRANYGYTF.

The chain combines TRBV29-1 with TRBJ2-5; D call uncertain. TRBJ2-7 explains the end of the DNA better; the J call may be wrong. Germline CDR1 and CDR2: SQVTM and ANQGSEA. This CDR3 comprises 12 residues. The CDR3 is CSVYAPTYEQYF. CDR3 sequence (DNA): TGCAGCGTTTATGCACCTACCTACGAGCAGTACTTC.

The chain links TRBV7-2 to TRBJ1-2, with D possibly being TRBD1 (6 bases). The V gene's germline CDR1 is SGHTA and CDR2 FQGNSA. The length of the CDR3 is 16 residues. Trimming left V 2 bases short and J 2 bases short, with 15 bases between. The CDR3 region has the DNA TGTGCCAGCAGCTTATCGAGGGGGAATGTGAACTATGGCTACACCTTC. This translates into CASSLSRGNVNYGYTF.

This clone was found once. The chain carries TRBV7-9 and TRBJ1-2; 8 bases line up with TRBD1. The germline V gene encodes CDR1 SEHNR and CDR2 FQNEAQ (reference sequence). This CDR3 has 16 residues. Losses at the gene ends were 5 bases for V and 6 bases for J; bases not matched to a gene: 14. CDR3 bases: TGTGCCAGCAGCCCAAGCCGTACGGACAGGGAGCATGGCTACACCTTC. Protein sequence: CASSPSRTDREHGYTF. The full variable domain, rest sourced from reference TRBV7-9 and TRBJ1-2, is DTGVSQNPRHKITKRGQNVTFRCDPISEHNRLYWYRQTLGQGPEFLTYFQNEAQLEKSRLLSDRFSAERPKGSFSTLEIQRTEQGDSAMYLCASSPSRTDREHGYTFGSGTRLTVV.

The V call is TRBV5-1, the J call TRBJ2-6; D is perhaps TRBD1 (6 bases). The germline V gene has CDR1 SGHRS and CDR2 YFSETQ. Trimming removed 4 bases from V and 1 base from J, with 18 bases in between. The CDR3 consists of 18 residues. CDR3 in amino acids: CASSPLQGRRSGANVLTF. CDR3 sequence (DNA): TGCGCCAGCAGCCCTTTACAGGGAAGAAGGTCTGGGGCCAACGTCCTGACTTTC.

In DNA form, the CDR3 reads TGTGCCAGCAGCCCCGGGACAGGGGCAGATACGCAGTATTTT. Its protein product is CASSPGTGADTQYF. This chain uses TRBV6-4 with TRBJ2-3, with 10 bases matching TRBD1. CDR1 and CDR2 from the germline V gene are MRHNA and SNTAGT. The CDR3 consists of 14 residues. The V gene end was trimmed by 6 bases and the J gene end by 4 bases; junction bases not matched to a gene: 4.

The chain couples TRBV5-1 to TRBJ1-4; D ambiguous. The length of the CDR3 is 13 residues. V was cut by 0 bases and J by 6 bases, with 6 bases left in between. Germline CDR1 reads SGHRS; CDR2 reads YFSETQ. The CDR3 region is CASSLGRDEKLFF. The DNA for the CDR3 is TGCGCCAGCAGCTTGGGCCGAGATGAAAAACTGTTTTTT.

This clone was seen a few times. This chain connects TRBV19 to TRBJ2-5; 7 bases are a match to TRBD1. There are 15 residues in the CDR3. The J segment lost 4 bases and the V segment lost 6 bases, leaving 11 bases of the junction unmatched. The germline CDR1 and CDR2 sequences are LNHDA and SQIVND (reference sequence). DNA of the CDR3: TGTGCCAGTAGCGACAGGGAAGAATTCCGAGAGACCCAGTACTTC. Its translation is CASSDREEFRETQYF.

V and J are TRBV28 and TRBJ2-3; 9 bases line up with TRBD1. V shed 10 bases, J shed 6 bases, and the junction held 17 bases outside the gene matches. The CDR3 consists of 16 residues. The V gene's germline CDR1 is MDHEN and CDR2 SYDVKM. The DNA for the CDR3 is TGTGCCACCTTCCCGCCCGGGACAGGGATCGGGGATACGCAGTATTTT. Its protein product is CATFPPGTGIGDTQYF.

The V call is TRBV13, the J call TRBJ2-3; 10 positions match TRBD2. This CDR3 is 15 amino acids long. After removal of 7 bases from V and 8 bases from J, the junction contained 12 bases not matched to a gene. The germline gives CDR1 PRHDT, CDR2 FYEKMQ (reference sequence). CDR3 amino acids: CASNIPGLAEITQYF. In nucleotides, the CDR3 is TGTGCCAGCAACATCCCCGGACTAGCGGAGATTACGCAGTATTTT.

This chain joins TRBV13 and TRBJ2-7; tentatively, D is TRBD2 (6 bases). The CDR3 loop spans 14 amino acids. The germline V gene has CDR1 PRHDT and CDR2 FYEKMQ (reference sequence). Between the trimmed V and J ends, which lost 7 bases and 4 bases, there was a span of 17 bases. The DNA of the CDR3 is TGTGCCAGCATACGGAGGGGAAGGCAGTACGAGCAGTACTTC. This codes for CASIRRGRQYEQYF.

The chain is built from TRBV14 and TRBJ2-5; no clear D gene. The CDR3 is made up of 14 amino acids. V lost 5 bases and J lost 0, with 10 bases in between. The germline V gene encodes CDR1 SGHDN and CDR2 FVKESK. CDR3 region: CASSAQSYQETQYF. The CDR3 DNA sequence: TGTGCCAGCAGCGCACAGAGTTACCAAGAGACCCAGTACTTC. The complete variable domain, with remaining parts taken from reference TRBV14 and TRBJ2-5, reads EAGVTQFPSHSVIEKGQTVTLRCDPISGHDNLYWYRRVMGKEIKFLLHFVKESKQDESGMPNNRFLAERTGGTYSTLKVQPAELEDSGVYFCASSAQSYQETQYFGPGTRLLVL.

The V and J genes are TRBV27 and TRBJ2-3; 8 bases line up with TRBD2. Germline V gene data show CDR1 as MNHEY and CDR2 as SMNVEV (reference sequence). This CDR3 is 16 amino acids long. Germline trimming cut 2 bases from V and 3 bases from J; bases unmatched to any gene: 7. For the CDR3, the DNA is TGTGCCAGCAGTTTAGATGCGGGGGGAGTAACAGATACGCAGTATTTT. Translated, it gives CASSLDAGGVTDTQYF.

This chain links TRBV2 with TRBJ2-1, with 13 positions matching TRBD2. Germline V CDR1 and CDR2: SNHLY, FYNNEI. The CDR3 is made up of 15 amino acids. The ends lost 7 bases at V and 4 bases at J; junction bases unmatched: 4. CDR3 coding DNA: TGTGCCAGCACCGGACTAGCGGGGGCTTACAATGAGCAGTTCTTC. Encoded protein: CASTGLAGAYNEQFF. Supplemented by reference TRBV2 and TRBJ2-1, the full variable domain reads EPEVTQTPSHQVTQMGQEVILRCVPISNHLYFYWYRQILGQKVEFLVSFYNNEISEKSEIFDDQFSVERPDGSNFTLKIRSTKLEDSAMYFCASTGLAGAYNEQFFGPGTRLTVL.

The V and J genes are TRBV2 and TRBJ2-7; perhaps TRBD2 as D (6 bases). Germline lookup yields CDR1 SNHLY and CDR2 FYNNEI. CDR3 length: 14 residues. V lost 7 bases and J 6 bases, leaving 19 bases between the germline ends. As DNA, the CDR3 is TGTGCCAGCAAGGTCGGGCTGCGGGACGGCGAGCAGTACTTC. Protein: CASKVGLRDGEQYF.

The chain links TRBV7-2 to TRBJ1-4; 9 bases fit TRBD1. The CDR3 consists of 20 residues. CDR1 and CDR2 (germline): SGHTA, FQGNSA. With V trimmed by 0 bases and J by 7 bases, 18 bases remained unmatched. CDR3 loop: CASSLAPAGQGRRGREKLFF. CDR3 coding DNA: TGTGCCAGCAGCTTAGCCCCCGCTGGACAGGGGAGGCGAGGTCGTGAAAAACTGTTTTTT.

J is TRBJ1-2 and V is TRBV7-8; D remains ambiguous. This CDR3 comprises 14 residues. Germline CDR1 is SGHVS and CDR2 is FQNEAQ. The ends were cut back, 5 bases at V and 1 base at J, with 11 bases in the middle. The CDR3 spells CASSLRVINYGYTF. DNA of the CDR3: TGTGCCAGCAGCCTCCGGGTTATTAACTATGGCTACACCTTC. The variable domain in full, completed from reference TRBV7-8 and TRBJ1-2, reads GAGVSQSPRYKVAKRGQDVALRCDPISGHVSLFWYQQALGQGPEFLTYFQNEAQLDKSGLPSDRFFAERPEGSVSTLKIQRTQQEDSAVYLCASSLRVINYGYTFGSGTRLTVV.

The chain has TRBV6-1 and TRBJ1-2; TRBD1 aligns across 8 bases. Germline loops: CDR1 MNHNS, CDR2 SASEGT. J lost 5 bases, V lost 6 bases, and 14 bases had no gene match. The CDR3 has 16 residues. CDR3 sequence reads: CASREPLDRVRYGYTF. In DNA form, the CDR3 reads TGTGCCAGCAGGGAACCTTTGGACAGGGTACGGTATGGCTACACCTTC.

The chain uses TRBV5-6 and TRBJ2-7, with D maybe TRBD2 (5 bases). The CDR3 spans 14 residues. Trimming removed 2 bases from V and 2 bases from J, with 11 bases in between. CDR1 and CDR2 (germline): SGHDT, YYEEEE. The CDR3 nucleotides are TGTGCCAGCAGCTTAGGCGGGCGGGCCTACGAGCAGTACTTC. This encodes CASSLGGRAYEQYF.

CDR3 in amino acids: CASSLAGGADTQYF. The CDR3 DNA is TGTGCCAGCAGTTTAGCGGGGGGCGCAGATACGCAGTATTTT. The chain couples TRBV6-4 to TRBJ2-3; 10 nucleotides line up with TRBD2. Per germline, CDR1 MRHNA and CDR2 SNTAGT. This CDR3 is built from 14 residues. The ends lost 5 bases at V and 4 bases at J; junction bases unmatched: 3.

V gene TRBV5-4 combines with J gene TRBJ2-4, with a possible D match to TRBD1 (6 bases). V lost 2 bases, J lost 4 bases, and 7 bases lay in between. Germline CDR1 reads SGHNT; CDR2 reads YYREEE (reference sequence). The CDR3 spans 13 residues. CDR3 protein: CASSFGQKNIQYF. CDR3 bases: TGTGCCAGCAGCTTCGGACAGAAAAACATTCAGTACTTC.

The chain couples TRBV19 to TRBJ1-1; D may be TRBD1 (6 bases). Germline lookup yields CDR1 LNHDA and CDR2 SQIVND (reference sequence). V gave up 3 bases and J gave up 4 bases, with 12 bases separating them. The CDR3 loop spans 14 amino acids. DNA for the CDR3: TGTGCCAGTAGTATCGGGACATTTGGCACTGAAGCTTTCTTT. Translated, it gives CASSIGTFGTEAFF.

The chain recombines TRBV10-1 with TRBJ1-1, with D possibly being TRBD1 (6 bases). This CDR3 comprises 15 residues. Germline lookup yields CDR1 WNHNN and CDR2 SYGVQD (reference sequence). Between the trimmed V and J ends, which lost 6 bases and 0 bases, there was a span of 14 bases. In nucleotides, the CDR3 is TGCGCCAGCAGCCCACAACAGGGACTGAACACTGAAGCTTTCTTT. Translation: CASSPQQGLNTEAFF.

The table lists this clone with a count of one. Other DNA variants within this sample encode the same CDR3. The chain joins TRBV27 to TRBJ2-2, with unresolved D. With 2 bases removed from V and 4 bases from J, the gap between germline ends came to 8 bases. Germline assignment: CDR1 MNHEY and CDR2 SMNVEV (reference sequence). This CDR3 spans 14 amino acids. CDR3 loop: CASSLGAATGELFF. The CDR3 nucleotides are TGTGCCAGCAGTTTAGGAGCAGCCACCGGGGAGCTGTTTTTT.